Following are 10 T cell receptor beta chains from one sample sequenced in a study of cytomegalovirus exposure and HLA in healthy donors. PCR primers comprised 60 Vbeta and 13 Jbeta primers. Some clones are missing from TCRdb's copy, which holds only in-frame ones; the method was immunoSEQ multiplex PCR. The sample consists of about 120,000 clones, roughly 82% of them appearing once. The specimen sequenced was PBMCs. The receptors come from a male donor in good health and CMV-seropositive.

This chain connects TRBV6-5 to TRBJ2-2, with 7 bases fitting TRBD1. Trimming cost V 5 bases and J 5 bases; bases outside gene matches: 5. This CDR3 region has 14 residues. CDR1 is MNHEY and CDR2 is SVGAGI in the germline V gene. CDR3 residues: CASSQDRRTGELFF. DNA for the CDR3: TGTGCCAGCAGTCAGGACAGGAGGACCGGGGAGCTGTTTTTT.

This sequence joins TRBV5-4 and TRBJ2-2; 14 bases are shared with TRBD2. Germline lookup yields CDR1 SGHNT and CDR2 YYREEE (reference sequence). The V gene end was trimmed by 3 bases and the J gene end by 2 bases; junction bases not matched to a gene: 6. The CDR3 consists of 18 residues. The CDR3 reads CASSSGLAGEANTGELFF. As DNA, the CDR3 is TGTGCCAGCAGCTCGGGACTAGCGGGAGAGGCAAACACCGGGGAGCTGTTTTTT.

In nucleotides, the CDR3 is TGTGCCAGCAGTTTCCAGACAGGGAATCAGCCCCAGCATTTT. Its protein product is CASSFQTGNQPQHF. The chain combines TRBV27 with TRBJ1-5; 7 bases line up with TRBD1. Germline CDR1 reads MNHEY; CDR2 reads SMNVEV (reference sequence). The CDR3 consists of 14 residues. V shed 3 bases and J 4 bases; nucleotides not matched to a gene: 3.

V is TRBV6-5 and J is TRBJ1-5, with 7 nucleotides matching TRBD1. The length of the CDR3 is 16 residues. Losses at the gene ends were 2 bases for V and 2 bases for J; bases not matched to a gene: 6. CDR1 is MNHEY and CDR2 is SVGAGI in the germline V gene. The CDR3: CASSYPTGTGNQPQHF. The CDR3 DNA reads TGTGCCAGCAGTTACCCGACAGGGACAGGCAATCAGCCCCAGCATTTT.

The CDR3 spells CASSVYLGASNQPQHF. CDR3 DNA: TGTGCCAGCAGCGTATATTTAGGGGCCAGCAATCAGCCCCAGCATTTT. The chain has TRBV9 and TRBJ1-5; D might be TRBD1 (5 bases). CDR1 SGDLS and CDR2 YYNGEE come from the germline V gene. The CDR3 spans 16 residues. Trimming cost V 1 base and J 1 base, with 12 bases left between them.

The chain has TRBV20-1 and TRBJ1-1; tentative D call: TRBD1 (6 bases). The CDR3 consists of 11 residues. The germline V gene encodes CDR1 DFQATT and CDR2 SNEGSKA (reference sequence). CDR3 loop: CRGGDTGEAFF. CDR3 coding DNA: TGCAGGGGGGGGGACACCGGTGAAGCTTTCTTT.

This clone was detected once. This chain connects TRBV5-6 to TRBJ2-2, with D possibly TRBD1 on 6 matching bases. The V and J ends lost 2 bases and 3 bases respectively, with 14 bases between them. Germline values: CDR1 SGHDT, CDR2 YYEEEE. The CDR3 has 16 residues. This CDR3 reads CASSFLTGHDTGELFF. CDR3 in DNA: TGTGCCAGCAGCTTTCTCACGGGACATGACACCGGGGAGCTGTTTTTT.

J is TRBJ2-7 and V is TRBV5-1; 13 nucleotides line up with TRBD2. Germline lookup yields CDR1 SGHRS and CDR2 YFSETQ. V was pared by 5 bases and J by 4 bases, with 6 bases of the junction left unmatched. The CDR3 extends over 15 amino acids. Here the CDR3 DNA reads TGCGCCAGCAGTTGGACTAGCGGGAGCGCTTACGAGCAGTACTTC. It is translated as CASSWTSGSAYEQYF.

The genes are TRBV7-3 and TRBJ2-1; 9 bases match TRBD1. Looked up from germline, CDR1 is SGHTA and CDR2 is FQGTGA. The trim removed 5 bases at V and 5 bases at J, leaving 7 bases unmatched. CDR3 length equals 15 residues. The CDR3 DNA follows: TGTGCCAGCAGCCCCCGGGACAGGGCCCACAATGAGCAGTTCTTC. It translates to CASSPRDRAHNEQFF.

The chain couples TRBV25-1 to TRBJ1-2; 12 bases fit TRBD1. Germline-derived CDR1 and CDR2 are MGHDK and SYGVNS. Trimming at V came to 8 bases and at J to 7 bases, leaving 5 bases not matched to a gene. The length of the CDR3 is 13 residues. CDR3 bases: TGTGCCAGCGGGGACAGGGGGCTCTCTGGCTACACCTTC. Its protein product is CASGDRGLSGYTF.